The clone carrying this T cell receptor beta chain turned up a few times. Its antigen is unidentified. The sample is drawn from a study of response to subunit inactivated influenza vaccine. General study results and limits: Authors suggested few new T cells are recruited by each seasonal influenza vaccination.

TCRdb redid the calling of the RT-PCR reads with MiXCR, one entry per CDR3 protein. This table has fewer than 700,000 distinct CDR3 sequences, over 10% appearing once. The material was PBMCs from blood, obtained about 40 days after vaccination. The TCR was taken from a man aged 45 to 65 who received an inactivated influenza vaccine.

In nucleotides, the CDR3 is TGTGCCAGCAGTTTCCGGGGGAACACTGAAGCTTTCTTT. Amino acid sequence: CASSFRGNTEAFF. V is TRBV12-3 or TRBV12-4 and J is TRBJ1-1, with D unclear. V was trimmed by 3 bases and J by 1 base, leaving 6 bases between them. CDR3 length: 13 residues.